These 14 T cell receptor beta chains originate from one sample sequenced in a study of spatial heterogeneity in lung cancer. MiXCR, run by TCRdb on the 5' RACE reads, gives a single entry per CDR3 protein. The profile shows some 87,000 distinct CDR3 sequences, approximately 8.5% of them singletons. Noted time point: sample taken at primary tumor resection. Researchers sequenced whole RNA taken from tumor, nontumor lung or frozen PBMC without sorting. Material: PBMCs, obtained at surgery. These receptor sequences come from a male donor with early-stage non-small cell lung cancer.

This chain joins TRBV5-1 and TRBJ2-2; D is possibly TRBD2 (6 bases). The ends were cut back, 0 bases at V and 4 bases at J, with 13 bases in the middle. CDR3 length: 16 amino acids. Germline loops: CDR1 SGHRS, CDR2 YFSETQ. This CDR3 is CASSLVVTRSTGELFF. The CDR3 DNA is TGCGCCAGCAGCTTGGTTGTGACTAGATCCACCGGGGAGCTGTTTTTT.

There are many counts of this clonotype. This chain links TRBV5-1 with TRBJ1-1, with 9 bases matching TRBD1. V lost 0 bases and J lost 0; bases outside the gene matches: 3. From germline, CDR1 is SGHRS and CDR2 YFSETQ. The length of the CDR3 is 16 residues. CDR3 nucleotides: TGCGCCAGCAGCTTGGAGGGACAGGGTTTGAACACTGAAGCTTTCTTT. Its protein is CASSLEGQGLNTEAFF.

This clonotype was recorded a few times. V and J are TRBV7-2 and TRBJ2-3, with 14 bases lining up with TRBD2. Trimming removed 2 bases from V and 7 bases from J; junction bases left unmatched: 8. The CDR3 consists of 17 residues. Germline lookup yields CDR1 SGHTA and CDR2 FQGNSA. CDR3 sequence (DNA): TGTGCCAGCAGCTTACAGGGGACTAGCGGGAGAGCGAATACGCAGTATTTT. This gives the protein CASSLQGTSGRANTQYF.

This clonotype was observed a handful of times. The rearrangement links TRBV12-3 or TRBV12-4 to TRBJ2-7; D is undetermined. Between the trimmed V and J ends, which lost 4 bases and 0 bases, there was a span of 13 bases. CDR3 size: 15 residues. The CDR3 sequence: CASSSRGVLSYEQYF. The CDR3 DNA follows: TGTGCCAGCAGTTCTCGAGGTGTCCTCTCCTACGAGCAGTACTTC.

This clonotype has just a few counts. CDR3 amino acids: CASSLGLAGDGELFF. The CDR3 DNA is TGTGCCAGCAGCTTGGGACTAGCGGGGGACGGGGAGCTGTTTTTT. V is TRBV5-6 and J is TRBJ2-2, with 12 nucleotides matching TRBD2. J gave up 7 bases and V 0 bases, and 1 base lay outside the gene matches. In germline, CDR1 is SGHDT, CDR2 YYEEEE. The CDR3 extends over 15 amino acids.

The chain carries TRBV20-1 and TRBJ2-7; TRBD2 is a possible D gene (5 bases). The germline gives CDR1 DFQATT, CDR2 SNEGSKA (reference sequence). V lost 6 bases, J lost 4 bases, and 10 bases lay in between. The CDR3 length is 11 residues. The CDR3 DNA sequence: TGCAGTGCCACAGAGGGATACGAGCAGTACTTC. Its translation is CSATEGYEQYF.

This clonotype was seen more than once but under ten times. The V gene is TRBV2, the J gene TRBJ1-2; possible D gene TRBD1, 6 bases. The CDR3 is 14 amino acids. V lost 1 base and J 8 bases, leaving 14 bases between the germline ends. CDR1 is SNHLY, CDR2 FYNNEI, per germline. CDR3 sequence reads: CASSEVGDTGGYTF. The CDR3 DNA is TGTGCCAGCAGTGAAGTGGGGGACACCGGCGGCTACACCTTC.

The V gene is TRBV20-1, the J gene TRBJ1-1; D gene unclear. Germline-derived CDR1 and CDR2 are DFQATT and SNEGSKA (reference sequence). The CDR3 is 11 residues long. Trimming shortened V by 5 bases and J by 5 bases, and 9 bases separated the two germline ends. In nucleotides, the CDR3 is TGCAGTGCTGTACCAAAGACTGAAGCTTTCTTT. Translation gives CSAVPKTEAFF.

Only a few counts were recorded for this clonotype. V and J are TRBV5-6 and TRBJ2-4; tentative D call: TRBD1 (5 bases). The CDR3 contains 16 residues. Trimming stripped 4 bases from V and 0 bases from J, with 14 bases between. CDR1 is SGHDT and CDR2 is YYEEEE in the germline V gene. CDR3: CASSRGNNLAKNIQYF. CDR3 DNA sequence: TGTGCCAGCAGCAGGGGAAACAATCTAGCCAAAAACATTCAGTACTTC. Together with reference TRBV5-6 and TRBJ2-4, the CDR3 gives the full variable domain: DAGVTQSPTHLIKTRGQQVTLRCSPKSGHDTVSWYQQALGQGPQFIFQYYEEEERQRGNFPDRFSGHQFPNYSSELNVNALLLGDSALYLCASSRGNNLAKNIQYFGAGTRLSVL.

This clonotype came up a few times. The chain links TRBV20-1 to TRBJ1-3; D is undetermined. Between the trimmed V and J ends, which lost 1 base and 0 bases, there was a span of 10 bases. The CDR3 has 15 residues. Germline CDR1 and CDR2: DFQATT and SNEGSKA (reference sequence). The CDR3 DNA reads as TGCAGTGCTAGAGGGCTGGGCCACTCTGGAAACACCATATATTTT. Protein sequence: CSARGLGHSGNTIYF.

This clonotype was seen many times. This chain links TRBV7-9 with TRBJ2-1; D unresolved. Germline CDR1 reads SEHNR; CDR2 reads FQNEAQ (reference sequence). CDR3 size: 16 residues. The V end was cut by 2 bases, the J end by 0 bases, with 11 bases between. The CDR3 here is CASSLLELSSYNEQFF. The DNA of the CDR3 is TGTGCCAGCAGCTTACTCGAGCTTAGCTCCTACAATGAGCAGTTCTTC. The full variable domain, with the rest looked up from reference TRBV7-9 and TRBJ2-1, is DTGVSQNPRHKITKRGQNVTFRCDPISEHNRLYWYRQTLGQGPEFLTYFQNEAQLEKSRLLSDRFSAERPKGSFSTLEIQRTEQGDSAMYLCASSLLELSSYNEQFFGPGTRLTVL.

In this sample, this clonotype turned up many times. The chain recombines TRBV29-1 with TRBJ1-1; D is unclear. There are 12 residues in the CDR3. CDR1 and CDR2 from the germline V gene are SQVTM and ANQGSEA. V shed 7 bases and J shed 1 base, with 10 bases lying between them. The CDR3 sequence is CSAQLENTEAFF. CDR3 nucleotide sequence: TGCAGCGCCCAGCTAGAGAACACTGAAGCTTTCTTT.

The chain combines TRBV2 with TRBJ2-3; D is tentatively TRBD1 or TRBD2 (6 bases each). Between the trimmed V and J ends, which lost 3 bases and 6 bases, there was a span of 13 bases. The germline V gene has CDR1 SNHLY and CDR2 FYNNEI. The CDR3 consists of 14 residues. CDR3: CASSDMTGGDTQYF. The CDR3 DNA sequence: TGTGCCAGCAGTGATATGACAGGAGGGGATACGCAGTATTTT.

The chain links TRBV28 to TRBJ2-7; 10 nucleotides match TRBD1. The CDR3 loop spans 15 amino acids. The germline V gene has CDR1 MDHEN and CDR2 SYDVKM. J gave up 3 bases and V 4 bases, and 6 bases lay outside the gene matches. CDR3 bases: TGTGCCAGCAGTTCAACTGGGACAGGGGACTACGAGCAGTACTTC. Amino acid sequence: CASSSTGTGDYEQYF. Full variable domain (remainder filled in from reference TRBV28 and TRBJ2-7): DVKVTQSSRYLVKRTGEKVFLECVQDMDHENMFWYRQDPGLGLRLIYFSYDVKMKEKGDIPEGYSVSREKKERFSLILESASTNQTSMYLCASSSTGTGDYEQYFGPGTRLTVT.